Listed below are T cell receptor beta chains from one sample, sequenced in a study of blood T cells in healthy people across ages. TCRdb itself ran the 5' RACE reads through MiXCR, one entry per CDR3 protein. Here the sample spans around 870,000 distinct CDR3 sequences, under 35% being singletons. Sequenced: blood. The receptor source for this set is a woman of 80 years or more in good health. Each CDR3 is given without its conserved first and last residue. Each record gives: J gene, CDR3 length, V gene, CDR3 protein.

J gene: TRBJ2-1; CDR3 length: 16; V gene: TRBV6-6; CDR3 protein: ASSSAGTRGSSYNEQF
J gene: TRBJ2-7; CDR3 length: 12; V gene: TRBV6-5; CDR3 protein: ASRPWTNSYEQY
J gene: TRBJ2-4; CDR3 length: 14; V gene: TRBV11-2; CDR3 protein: ASSLGTLPAKNIQY
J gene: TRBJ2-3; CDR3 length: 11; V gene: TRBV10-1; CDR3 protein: ASRPHGADTQY
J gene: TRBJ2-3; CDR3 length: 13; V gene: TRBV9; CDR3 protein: ASSRAPGISDTQY
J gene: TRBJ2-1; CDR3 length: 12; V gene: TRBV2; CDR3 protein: ASRSGGLYNEQF
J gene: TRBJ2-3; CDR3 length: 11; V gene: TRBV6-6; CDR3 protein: ASSRDFTDTQY
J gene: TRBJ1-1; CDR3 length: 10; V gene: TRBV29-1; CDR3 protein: SVCGVGSEAF
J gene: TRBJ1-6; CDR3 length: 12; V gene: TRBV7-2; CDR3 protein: AGSFGGRNSPLH
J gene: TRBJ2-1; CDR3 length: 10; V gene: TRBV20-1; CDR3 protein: SASRLHNKQF
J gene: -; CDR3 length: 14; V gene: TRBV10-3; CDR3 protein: AISESEDRAIYEQY
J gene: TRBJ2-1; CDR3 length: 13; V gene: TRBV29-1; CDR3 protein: SVTALAGPNNEQV
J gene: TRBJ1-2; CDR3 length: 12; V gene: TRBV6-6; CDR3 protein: ASSSDSPAYGYT
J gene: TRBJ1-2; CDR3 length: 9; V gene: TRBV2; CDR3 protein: ASSIRVGYT
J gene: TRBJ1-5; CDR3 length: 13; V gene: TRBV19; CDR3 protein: ASSILQASNQPQH
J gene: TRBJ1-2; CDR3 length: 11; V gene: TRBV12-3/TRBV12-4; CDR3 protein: ASSLSGGRDYT
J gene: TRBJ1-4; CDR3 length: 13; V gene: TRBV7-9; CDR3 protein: ASSSNPGPSEKLF
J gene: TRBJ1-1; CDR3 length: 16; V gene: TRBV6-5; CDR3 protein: ASSYSLSSSQGYTEAF
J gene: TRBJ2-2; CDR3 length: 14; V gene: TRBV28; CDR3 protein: ASSLLGTGDTGELF
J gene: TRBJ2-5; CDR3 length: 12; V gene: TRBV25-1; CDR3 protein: ASSESGGVGTQY
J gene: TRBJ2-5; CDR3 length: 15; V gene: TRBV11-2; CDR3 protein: ASSLVISSVGFSEQY
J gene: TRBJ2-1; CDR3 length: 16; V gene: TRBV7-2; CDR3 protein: ASSLAPTSGPGDNEQF
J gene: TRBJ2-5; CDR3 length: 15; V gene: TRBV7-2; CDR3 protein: ASSPRGGAGGQETQY
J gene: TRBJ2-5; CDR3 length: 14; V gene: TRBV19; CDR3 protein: ASSKQGTGDYNEQY
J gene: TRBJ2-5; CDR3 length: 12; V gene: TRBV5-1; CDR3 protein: ASNLGQGQETQY
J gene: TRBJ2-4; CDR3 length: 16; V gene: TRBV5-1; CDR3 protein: ASSLYTSGGARMNIQY
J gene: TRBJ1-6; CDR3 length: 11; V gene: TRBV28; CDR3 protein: ASSFGTSSPLH
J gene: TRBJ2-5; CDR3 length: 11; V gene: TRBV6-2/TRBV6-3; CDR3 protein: ASKSDSQETQY
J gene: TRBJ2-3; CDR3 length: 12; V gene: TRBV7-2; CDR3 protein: ASRPGLATDTQY
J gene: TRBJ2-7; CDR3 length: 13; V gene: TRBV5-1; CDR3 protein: ASSFTRQGIYEQY
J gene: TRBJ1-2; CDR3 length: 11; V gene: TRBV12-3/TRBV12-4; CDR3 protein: ASRWTGNYGYT
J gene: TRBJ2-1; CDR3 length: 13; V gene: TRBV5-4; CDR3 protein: ASRPGTSGNNEQF